The 29 T cell receptor beta chains below were found in one sample sequenced in a study of T cell repertoires in cytomegalovirus infection. From the reads, TCRdb called clonotypes with MiXCR, one entry per CDR3 protein. The sample comprises fewer than 1,000,000 distinct CDR3 sequences, roughly 30% of which are singletons, and 11% to 15% rests with the top ten. Antigens of these TCRs are unknown. The sample in question was cultured CD8+ T cells from PBMCs, obtained from culture after CMV antigen stimulation. These receptor sequences come from a human donor in good health (CMV status not recorded). Some clones in this sample may be carry-over from other donors' samples.

This clonotype has a handful of counts. The chain joins TRBV7-9 to TRBJ2-5; 7 bases are a match to TRBD1. The CDR3 contains 14 residues. Germline CDR1 reads SEHNR; CDR2 reads FQNEAQ (reference sequence). V lost 5 bases to trimming and J lost 2 bases; unmatched junction nucleotides: 5. DNA of the CDR3: TGTGCCAGCAGCCTCCGGGACAGTCAAGAGACCCAGTACTTC. Translation: CASSLRDSQETQYF.

The V call is TRBV4-1, the J call TRBJ1-1; D gene ambiguous. The V gene lost 5 bases and the J gene lost 1 base, with 14 bases spanning the gap. This CDR3 comprises 15 residues. The germline CDR1 and CDR2 sequences are MGHRA and YSYEKL. The CDR3 spells CASSSRHHQNTEAFF. The CDR3 DNA sequence: TGCGCCAGCAGCTCAAGACACCACCAGAACACTGAAGCTTTCTTT.

This clonotype was observed a handful of times. The rearrangement uses TRBV10-3 and TRBJ2-2; tentatively, D is TRBD1 (6 bases). Per germline, CDR1 ENHRY and CDR2 SYGVKD. This CDR3 has 16 residues. The ends were cut back, 5 bases at V and 1 base at J, with 14 bases in the middle. The CDR3 sequence is CAISSSKTGNTGELFF. The DNA of the CDR3 is TGTGCCATCAGTTCATCAAAGACAGGGAACACCGGGGAGCTGTTTTTT.

This clonotype was seen ten or more times. This chain uses TRBV7-2 with TRBJ2-5; TRBD1 or TRBD2 may be the D gene (5 bases each). Germline V gives CDR1 SGHTA, CDR2 FQGNSA. CDR3 length: 15 amino acids. Between the trimmed V and J ends, which lost 1 base and 2 bases, there was a span of 11 bases. CDR3 DNA sequence: TGTGCCAGCAGCTTAGGGGGGAGCGGACAAGAGACCCAGTACTTC. It specifies CASSLGGSGQETQYF.

This clonotype has just a few counts. The chain carries TRBV3-1 and TRBJ1-1; maybe TRBD1 (5 bases). From germline, CDR1 is LGHDT and CDR2 YNNKEL (reference sequence). This CDR3 contains 14 residues. Trimming removed 6 bases from V and 4 bases from J, with 15 bases in between. The DNA of the CDR3 is TGTGCCAGCAGTCACCAGGGTAGTGGCACTGAAGCTTTCTTT. Its protein product is CASSHQGSGTEAFF.

On this clonotype: One end of the junction varies from germline; a read error may be responsible. The J gene is TRBJ2-2, the V gene TRBV9; 8 nucleotides match TRBD2. CDR1 and CDR2 (germline): SGDLS, YYNGEE. The CDR3 is made up of 18 amino acids. DNA of the CDR3: TGTGCCAGCAGCGTAGAGGGACTAGAATATGAGTACGGCGGGGAGCCGTTTTTT. Its protein product is CASSVEGLEYEYGGEPFF. Supplemented by reference TRBV9 and TRBJ2-2, the full variable domain reads DSGVTQTPKHLITATGQRVTLRCSPRSGDLSVYWYQQSLDQGLQFLIQYYNGEERAKGNILERFSAQQFPDLHSELNLSSLELGDSALYFCASSVEGLEYEYGGEPFFGEGSRLTVL.

This chain's CDR3 is CASSPPDRGLSYNEQFF. CDR3 DNA: TGTGCCAGCTCACCACCGGACAGGGGCCTTAGTTACAATGAGCAGTTCTTC. This chain links TRBV18 with TRBJ2-1, with 9 bases aligning to TRBD1. The CDR3 is made up of 17 amino acids. V shed 0 bases and J 4 bases; nucleotides not matched to a gene: 7. CDR1 KGHSH and CDR2 LQKENI come from the germline V gene.

The chain carries TRBV12-3 or TRBV12-4 and TRBJ2-5; D gene ambiguous. CDR3 size: 13 residues. V dropped 3 bases and J dropped 5 bases, with 10 bases sitting between them. CDR3 coding DNA: TGTGCCAGCAGTTTGACAATCCGGGAGACCCAGTACTTC. This sequence encodes CASSLTIRETQYF.

The chain uses TRBV25-1 and TRBJ2-1; 8 bases line up with TRBD2. The germline V gene encodes CDR1 MGHDK and CDR2 SYGVNS. V was pared by 8 bases and J by 15 bases, with 12 bases of the junction left unmatched. CDR3 length equals 12 residues. The CDR3 DNA sequence: TGTGCCAGCGGTACCCCGGGACTAGGTGGGTTCTTC. It is translated as CASGTPGLGGFF.

This rearrangement joins TRBV13 to TRBJ2-7; a possible D gene is TRBD2 (6 bases). Trimming took 5 bases from V and 5 from J, leaving 13 bases between them. CDR3 size: 13 residues. CDR1 PRHDT and CDR2 FYEKMQ come from the germline V gene (reference sequence). CDR3 in amino acids: CASSHGGFHEQYF. CDR3 nucleotides: TGTGCCAGCAGCCACGGAGGGTTTCACGAGCAGTACTTC.

This clonotype was counted once. The J gene is TRBJ2-2, the V gene TRBV9; TRBD1 aligns across 8 bases. V dropped 0 bases and J dropped 3; count of bases not matched to a gene: 10. This CDR3 is built from 18 residues. Germline V gene data show CDR1 as SGDLS and CDR2 as YYNGEE. This CDR3 reads CASSVEGAGGADTGELFF. The CDR3 DNA reads TGTGCCAGCAGCGTAGAGGGGGCAGGGGGCGCCGACACCGGGGAGCTGTTTTTT. Using reference TRBV9 and TRBJ2-2 for the parts outside the CDR3, the full variable domain is DSGVTQTPKHLITATGQRVTLRCSPRSGDLSVYWYQQSLDQGLQFLIQYYNGEERAKGNILERFSAQQFPDLHSELNLSSLELGDSALYFCASSVEGAGGADTGELFFGEGSRLTVL.

The gene calls are TRBV5-5 and TRBJ2-3; 9 nucleotides agree with TRBD1. This CDR3 has 17 amino acids. V shed 0 bases and J 3 bases; nucleotides not matched to a gene: 8. Germline-derived CDR1 and CDR2 are SGHKS and YYEKEE (reference sequence). The CDR3 DNA sequence: TGTGCCAGCAGCTTGGAGGGGACAGGGCTCCCTACAGATACGCAGTATTTT. It is translated as CASSLEGTGLPTDTQYF.

This clonotype appeared many times. The chain couples TRBV7-8 to TRBJ2-1, with 8 bases fitting TRBD1. Germline V lookup: CDR1 SGHVS, CDR2 FQNEAQ. The trim removed 5 bases at V and 7 bases at J, leaving 4 bases unmatched. This CDR3 comprises 13 residues. As DNA, the CDR3 is TGTGCCAGCAGCATAGGACAGGGTAATGAGCAGTTCTTC. Translating it yields CASSIGQGNEQFF.

This clonotype occurred a few times. The chain combines TRBV7-9 with TRBJ2-1; TRBD2 agrees at 7 bases. The CDR3 sequence is 15 residues long. CDR1 and CDR2 from the germline V gene are SEHNR and FQNEAQ (reference sequence). After removal of 1 base from V and 9 bases from J, the junction contained 9 bases not matched to a gene. In DNA, the CDR3 is TGTGCCAGCAGCTTAGTGTTGGGGGGGTTGGTTGAGCAGTTCTTC. This sequence encodes CASSLVLGGLVEQFF.

This clonotype showed up just a few times. The chain links TRBV19 to TRBJ1-2; weak D call: TRBD1 (6 bases). There are 16 residues in the CDR3. Trimming pared 4 bases from V and 5 bases from J, leaving 20 bases between. The germline V gene has CDR1 LNHDA and CDR2 SQIVND (reference sequence). In DNA, the CDR3 is TGTGCCAGTAGTAAGGACAGCCAAGAACCCATTTATGGCTACACCTTC. Its protein product is CASSKDSQEPIYGYTF.

The V and J genes are TRBV6-6 and TRBJ2-1, with 9 bases lining up with TRBD2. The ends lost 0 bases at V and 2 bases at J; junction bases unmatched: 2. CDR3 length: 16 residues. Germline V lookup: CDR1 MNHNY, CDR2 SVGAGI (reference sequence). The chain's CDR3 is CASSYSAGGPYNEQFF. The CDR3, as DNA: TGTGCCAGCAGTTACTCAGCGGGGGGCCCCTACAATGAGCAGTTCTTC.

This clonotype was counted at least ten times. V is TRBV6-2 or TRBV6-3 and J is TRBJ2-5; 8 bases match TRBD2. V shed 2 bases, J shed 1 base, and the junction held 3 bases outside the gene matches. Germline V lookup: CDR1 MNHEY, CDR2 SVGEGT. The CDR3 sequence is 15 residues long. The CDR3 DNA reads as TGTGCCAGCAGTTACGCCGGGACTAGCCAAGAGACCCAGTACTTC. It yields the protein CASSYAGTSQETQYF.

The J gene is TRBJ1-2, the V gene TRBV19; a possible D gene is TRBD1 (6 bases). The CDR3 contains 16 residues. CDR1 and CDR2 from the germline V gene are LNHDA and SQIVND (reference sequence). The ends were cut back, 0 bases at V and 6 bases at J, with 17 bases in the middle. In nucleotides, the CDR3 is TGTGCCAGTAGTATAGACGCAGGGGATTCTCGCGATGGCTACACCTTC. Translating gives CASSIDAGDSRDGYTF.

This clonotype was seen just once. V is TRBV4-1 and J is TRBJ2-1; possibly TRBD2 for D (5 bases). Per germline, CDR1 MGHRA and CDR2 YSYEKL. V dropped 4 bases and J dropped 7 bases, with 20 bases sitting between them. This CDR3 spans 16 amino acids. CDR3 sequence (DNA): TGCGCCAGCAGCCTGGACCCGCCGGGGTCAACGAATGAGCAGTTCTTC. It codes for CASSLDPPGSTNEQFF.

The V call is TRBV6-5, the J call TRBJ2-2, with 11 bases that match TRBD1. Germline CDR1 MNHEY, CDR2 SVGAGI. This CDR3 is built from 21 residues. Trimming cost V 0 bases and J 0 bases; bases outside gene matches: 12. The CDR3 protein is CASSYSLPGTGGRPNTGELFF. CDR3 in DNA: TGTGCCAGCAGTTACTCTTTACCCGGGACAGGGGGTCGCCCGAACACCGGGGAGCTGTTTTTT.

V usage is TRBV7-4 and J usage is TRBJ2-3; TRBD1 aligns across 9 bases. J gave up 6 bases and V 4 bases, and 11 bases lay outside the gene matches. The germline gives CDR1 SGHVT, CDR2 SQSDAQ. CDR3 length: 16 residues. The CDR3 is CASSSVLQGAGDTQYF. The DNA of the CDR3 is TGTGCCAGCAGCTCTGTATTACAGGGGGCAGGCGATACGCAGTATTTT.

The chain joins TRBV19 to TRBJ2-2; D might be TRBD2 (5 bases). The CDR3 spans 15 residues. In germline, CDR1 is LNHDA, CDR2 SQIVND (reference sequence). V was shortened by 7 bases and J by 2 bases, with 14 bases between the two germline ends. DNA of the CDR3: TGTGCCAGTACTGAGGGCCTGCGAAACACCGGGGAGCTGTTTTTT. Its translation is CASTEGLRNTGELFF.

The V and J genes are TRBV28 and TRBJ1-5, with 9 bases aligning to TRBD1. The J segment lost 1 base and the V segment lost 6 bases, leaving 16 bases of the junction unmatched. CDR3 length: 19 amino acids. The germline CDR1 and CDR2 sequences are MDHEN and SYDVKM. The CDR3 is CASRGVGQGLPDSNQPQHF. The CDR3, as DNA: TGTGCCAGCAGGGGAGTGGGACAGGGCCTTCCAGACAGCAATCAGCCCCAGCATTTT.

Only a few counts were recorded for this clonotype. The rearrangement uses TRBV7-9 and TRBJ2-5, with no clear D. Germline loops: CDR1 SEHNR, CDR2 FQNEAQ (reference sequence). CDR3 length equals 15 residues. The V and J ends lost 2 bases and 3 bases respectively, with 13 bases between them. The CDR3 DNA sequence: TGTGCCAGCAGCTTATCGGCCCCCCGGAAAGAGACCCAGTACTTC. It specifies CASSLSAPRKETQYF.

A few counts support this clonotype. The chain has TRBV4-2 and TRBJ1-6; D is undetermined. Germline-derived CDR1 and CDR2 are LGHNA and YNFKEQ. Trimming pared 1 base from V and 0 bases from J, leaving 7 bases between. This CDR3 spans 16 amino acids. The CDR3 reads CASSQVVGSYNSPLHF. The CDR3 DNA follows: TGTGCCAGCAGCCAAGTGGTCGGCTCCTATAATTCACCCCTCCACTTT.

V usage is TRBV6-1 and J usage is TRBJ1-2; D is undetermined. Trimming left V 10 bases short and J 1 base short, with 13 bases between. The CDR3 totals 13 residues. CDR1 is MNHNS, CDR2 SASEGT, per germline. The CDR3 spells CAKPTDINYGYTF. The CDR3 DNA reads TGTGCCAAGCCGACTGACATTAACTATGGCTACACCTTC.

This clonotype was found a few times. The chain employs TRBV12-3 or TRBV12-4 and TRBJ1-5; D perhaps matches TRBD1 (6 bases). The CDR3 contains 15 residues. Trimming cost V 6 bases and J 6 bases, with 18 bases left between them. The CDR3: CASSQRGTRGQPQHF. DNA for the CDR3: TGTGCCAGCAGCCAAAGAGGGACCAGGGGTCAGCCCCAGCATTTT.

The chain has TRBV12-3 or TRBV12-4 and TRBJ2-2; D possibly uses TRBD1 or TRBD2 (5 bases each). This CDR3 comprises 15 residues. V lost 7 bases and J 4 bases, leaving 16 bases between the germline ends. CDR3: CASNPGMRGTGELFF. In DNA, the CDR3 is TGTGCCAGCAATCCCGGGATGAGGGGCACCGGGGAGCTGTTTTTT.

This clonotype was picked up many times. V usage is TRBV7-6 and J usage is TRBJ2-1; D could derive from TRBD1 or TRBD2 (5 bases each). V shed 1 base and J shed 0 bases, with 13 bases lying between them. The CDR3 is 17 amino acids. Germline assignment: CDR1 SGHVS and CDR2 FNYEAQ. The CDR3 reads CASSLGGEGSSYNEQFF. CDR3 nucleotides: TGTGCCAGCAGCTTAGGGGGCGAGGGGAGCTCCTACAATGAGCAGTTCTTC.